The sequence of this T cell receptor beta chain was determined in a study of T cells after posttransplantation cyclophosphamide. This clone was found once. Methotrexate plus calcineurin inhibitor accompanied controls' myeloablative marrow transplants; sampling was 1 year later. V was trimmed by 1 base and J by 4 bases, leaving 10 bases between them. Germline V lookup: CDR1 SGHTA, CDR2 FQGNSA. The CDR3 covers 15 residues. Some clones are missing from TCRdb's copy, which holds only in-frame ones; the method was immunoSEQ multiplex PCR. This table has over 15,000 clones, around 87% appearing once. This TCR derives from a male patient aged 50 to 60 who received an allogeneic stem cell transplant from an unrelated donor, was CMV-positive, and had chronic GVHD only. Some T cells may be transferred from the graft donor. The specimen comprised PBMCs, sampled after an allogeneic stem cell transplant with a calcineurin inhibitor and methotrexate. The rearrangement joins TRBV7-2 to TRBJ2-2, with D maybe TRBD1 (5 bases). CDR3 in amino acids: CASSLDRPSTGELFF. The CDR3 DNA follows: TGTGCCAGCAGCTTAGACAGGCCATCCACCGGGGAGCTGTTTTTT.